This TCR beta chain came from a study of T cells after yellow fever vaccination. The CDR3 consists of 17 residues. Germline CDR1 and CDR2: MNHEY and SMNVEV (reference sequence). J was trimmed by 3 bases and V by 5 bases; bases with no gene match: 8. The study made its TCR cDNA through 5'RACE template switching. That step introduced a universal primer site along with UMIs. One entry per CDR3 protein results from TCRdb running MiXCR on the 5' RACE reads. Here the sample spans some 160,000 distinct CDR3 sequences, around 9.3% being singletons. Study-wide findings and caveats: In FACS-sorted repertoires, abundant clonotypes from the bulk population could appear as contaminants. Post-booster reappearance was seen for most primary-vaccination clones (around 97% CD4, roughly 88% CD8).

This clonotype was detected a few times. The antigen remains undetermined. The chain joins TRBV27 to TRBJ2-4, with 12 bases lining up with TRBD1. The source was CD8+ T cells sorted from PBMCs, collected 45 days after the yellow fever booster vaccination. The TCR comes from a man in his late teens or twenties who received the YFV17D yellow fever vaccine. This CDR3 reads CASSLYGTGGGKNIQYF. In nucleotides, the CDR3 is TGTGCCAGCAGTCTATACGGGACAGGGGGCGGCAAAAACATTCAGTACTTC.